This TCR beta chain was captured by sequencing in a study of CD8+CD57+ T cells in acquired aplastic anemia. Whole-study findings and limits: Patients were compared with controls for CD8+ Simpson's diversity, and no significant difference emerged.

CDR3 length: 13 amino acids. CDR1 and CDR2 from the germline V gene are SQVTM and ANQGSEA. V shed 6 bases, J shed 5 bases, and the junction held 7 bases outside the gene matches. For sequencing, patients were chosen who had shown expansion of CD8+CD57+ cells by flow cytometry. Patients uniformly had severe acquired aplastic anemia. A note on this clonotype: Its target is unknown.

TCR beta VDJ and CDR3 were profiled, and genomic DNA was the template. One entry per CDR3 protein results from TCRdb running MiXCR on the reads. The sample contains approximately 150,000 distinct CDR3 sequences, 40% to 55% of which appear only once. This clonotype originated in a human donor with aplastic anemia. The chain is built from TRBV29-1 and TRBJ1-1; the match to TRBD1 covers 9 bases. Material for sequencing was sorted CD4+, CD8+, or CD8+CD57+ T cells (not recorded which) from PBMCs. CDR3 loop: CSVGQGAQTEAFF. The CDR3 bases are TGCAGCGTGGGACAGGGCGCACAAACTGAAGCTTTCTTT. The full variable domain, completed using reference TRBV29-1 and TRBJ1-1, is SAVISQKPSRDICQRGTSLTIQCQVDSQVTMMFWYRQQPGQSLTLIATANQGSEATYESGFVIDKFPISRPNLTFSTLTVSNMSPEDSSIYLCSVGQGAQTEAFFGQGTRLTVV.